A selection of T cell receptor beta chains follows, all from one sample in a study of blood T cell repertoires in COVID-19. Sequencing used immunoSEQ multiplex PCR; TCRdb keeps in-frame clones, though not all of them. The sample records 120,000 or so clones, 70% to 85% being singletons. Sequenced material: peripheral blood. Every receptor here comes from a human donor with acute or convalescent COVID-19. The donor label of this sample is uncertain. Both conserved end residues are part of each CDR3. The D gene is left open where the match is weak. Where a row states a size, it is once, few, many or the class of an expanded clone; other rows omit it.

V gene: TRBV4-1; D gene: TRBD2; J gene: TRBJ2-5; clone size: .; CDR3 length: 16; CDR3 DNA: TGCGCCAGCAGCCAAGACCAGCGGGGGGGCCGTGAGACCCAGTACTTC; CDR3 protein: CASSQDQRGGRETQYF
V gene: TRBV10-3; D gene: TRBD2; J gene: TRBJ2-3; clone size: .; CDR3 length: 16; CDR3 DNA: TGTGCCATCAGTGTTGGGGGGGGATCTAGCACAGATACGCAGTATTTT; CDR3 protein: CAISVGGGSSTDTQYF
V gene: TRBV15; D gene: .; J gene: TRBJ2-1; clone size: .; CDR3 length: 17; CDR3 DNA: TGTGCCACCAGCAGAGAATTAGGAGTCTCAACCTACAATGAGCAGTTCTTC; CDR3 protein: CATSRELGVSTYNEQFF
V gene: TRBV5-1; D gene: .; J gene: TRBJ2-5; clone size: .; CDR3 length: 14; CDR3 DNA: TGCGCCAGCAGCTACCGGGCCGGGAAAGAGACCCAGTACTTC; CDR3 protein: CASSYRAGKETQYF
V gene: TRBV12-3/TRBV12-4; D gene: TRBD1; J gene: TRBJ2-1; clone size: .; CDR3 length: 12; CDR3 DNA: TGTGCCAGCAGCCCGACAGGGTATGAGCAGTTCTTC; CDR3 protein: CASSPTGYEQFF
V gene: TRBV5-1; D gene: TRBD1; J gene: TRBJ2-5; clone size: .; CDR3 length: 13; CDR3 DNA: TGCGCCAGCAGCTGGACAGGGCTTGAGACCCAGTACTTC; CDR3 protein: CASSWTGLETQYF
V gene: TRBV7-2; D gene: .; J gene: TRBJ1-5; clone size: .; CDR3 length: 13; CDR3 DNA: TGTGCCAGCAGCTTCAGGGATGGCCAGCCCCAGCATTTT; CDR3 protein: CASSFRDGQPQHF
V gene: TRBV6-4; D gene: TRBD1; J gene: TRBJ1-2; clone size: .; CDR3 length: 15; CDR3 DNA: TGTGCCAGCAGTGACTCGGGGACAGGGGGCCGGGGCTACACCTTC; CDR3 protein: CASSDSGTGGRGYTF
V gene: TRBV29-1; D gene: .; J gene: TRBJ2-1; clone size: .; CDR3 length: 13; CDR3 DNA: TGCAGCGCCGGACTTTACTCCTACAATGAGCAGTTCTTC; CDR3 protein: CSAGLYSYNEQFF
V gene: TRBV27; D gene: .; J gene: TRBJ2-2; clone size: .; CDR3 length: 19; CDR3 DNA: TGTGCCAGCAGCTCCGTTAGGTCTCCGGGACACTTGAACACCGGGGAGCTGTTTTTT; CDR3 protein: CASSSVRSPGHLNTGELFF
V gene: TRBV15; D gene: .; J gene: TRBJ2-5; clone size: .; CDR3 length: 14; CDR3 DNA: TGTGCCACCAGCATGGGGGGACTCCAAGAGACCCAGTACTTC; CDR3 protein: CATSMGGLQETQYF
V gene: TRBV18; D gene: .; J gene: TRBJ1-6; clone size: .; CDR3 length: 17; CDR3 DNA: TGTGCCAGCTCACGCGTTACAGGGAAAGTCGATAATTCACCCCTCCACTTT; CDR3 protein: CASSRVTGKVDNSPLHF
V gene: TRBV24-1; D gene: TRBD2; J gene: TRBJ2-1; clone size: .; CDR3 length: 16; CDR3 DNA: TGTGCCACCAGTGCCCCGGGAGGACCCTCCTACAATGAGCAGTTCTTC; CDR3 protein: CATSAPGGPSYNEQFF
V gene: TRBV11-3; D gene: .; J gene: TRBJ1-5; clone size: once; CDR3 length: 15; CDR3 DNA: TGTGCCAGCAGCCCCCGGGACATCAGCATCGAGCCCCAGCATTTT; CDR3 protein: CASSPRDISIEPQHF
V gene: TRBV6-5; D gene: TRBD1; J gene: TRBJ2-1; clone size: few; CDR3 length: 15; CDR3 DNA: TGTGCCAGCAGTAGAACCGGGACAGCCGGCCATGAGCAGTTCTTC; CDR3 protein: CASSRTGTAGHEQFF
V gene: TRBV3-1/TRBV3-2; D gene: TRBD2; J gene: TRBJ2-3; clone size: .; CDR3 length: 16; CDR3 DNA: TGTGCCAGCAGCCTACGACTAGCGGGGGGTGGAGATACGCAGTATTTT; CDR3 protein: CASSLRLAGGGDTQYF
V gene: TRBV5-1; D gene: .; J gene: TRBJ2-5; clone size: .; CDR3 length: 14; CDR3 DNA: TGCGCCAGCAGCTTTGGGGCAGGCCAAGAGACCCAGTACTTC; CDR3 protein: CASSFGAGQETQYF
V gene: TRBV13; D gene: TRBD2; J gene: TRBJ2-3; clone size: many; CDR3 length: 14; CDR3 DNA: TGTGCCAGCAGCTTCGGGACTACCACAGATACGCAGTATTTT; CDR3 protein: CASSFGTTTDTQYF
V gene: TRBV19; D gene: .; J gene: TRBJ1-5; clone size: .; CDR3 length: 15; CDR3 DNA: TGTGCCAGCGACGCGGCGGTTTATAGCAATCAGCCCCAGCATTTT; CDR3 protein: CASDAAVYSNQPQHF
V gene: TRBV24-1; D gene: .; J gene: TRBJ2-7; clone size: .; CDR3 length: 13; CDR3 DNA: TGTGCCACCAGCCACAGGGCCTCCTACGAGCAGTACTTC; CDR3 protein: CATSHRASYEQYF
V gene: TRBV5-1; D gene: TRBD1; J gene: TRBJ1-2; clone size: few; CDR3 length: 17; CDR3 DNA: TGCGCCAGCAGCTTGGAGGGGACAGGGGGGCCCTACTATGGCTACACCTTC; CDR3 protein: CASSLEGTGGPYYGYTF
V gene: TRBV6-5; D gene: .; J gene: TRBJ1-1; clone size: few; CDR3 length: 15; CDR3 DNA: TGTGCCAGCAGTTACCTAGGGGCCGGGAACACTGAAGCTTTCTTT; CDR3 protein: CASSYLGAGNTEAFF
V gene: TRBV14; D gene: .; J gene: TRBJ1-1; clone size: few; CDR3 length: 16; CDR3 DNA: TGTGCCAGCAGCCGAACAGGGTGGAGAATGAACACTGAAGCTTTCTTT; CDR3 protein: CASSRTGWRMNTEAFF
V gene: TRBV11-2; D gene: .; J gene: TRBJ2-1; clone size: .; CDR3 length: 16; CDR3 DNA: TGTGCCAGCAGCCCTCCTATGACACCCCTCTACAATGAGCAGTTCTTC; CDR3 protein: CASSPPMTPLYNEQFF
V gene: TRBV12-5; D gene: TRBD1; J gene: TRBJ1-5; clone size: .; CDR3 length: 15; CDR3 DNA: TGTGCTAGTGGTTTGGCAGGACAGGGGAATCAGCCCCAGCATTTT; CDR3 protein: CASGLAGQGNQPQHF
V gene: TRBV12-5; D gene: .; J gene: TRBJ1-1; clone size: few; CDR3 length: 15; CDR3 DNA: TGTGCTAGTGGTTTGGTACTGGGAGGGGGAGTTGAAGCTTTCTTT; CDR3 protein: CASGLVLGGGVEAFF
V gene: TRBV25-1; D gene: TRBD1; J gene: TRBJ1-5; clone size: .; CDR3 length: 14; CDR3 DNA: TGTGCCAGCAGGGGGACAGGGATAAATCAGCCCCAGCATTTT; CDR3 protein: CASRGTGINQPQHF
V gene: TRBV19; D gene: .; J gene: TRBJ1-1; clone size: .; CDR3 length: 13; CDR3 DNA: TGTGCCAGTAGTATAGATTTCTTAACTGAAGCTTTCTTT; CDR3 protein: CASSIDFLTEAFF
V gene: TRBV6-6; D gene: .; J gene: TRBJ1-4; clone size: .; CDR3 length: 14; CDR3 DNA: TGTGCCAGCACGTCTCATATGGGGGGTGAAAAACTGTTTTTT; CDR3 protein: CASTSHMGGEKLFF
V gene: TRBV5-6; D gene: .; J gene: TRBJ1-5; clone size: .; CDR3 length: 12; CDR3 DNA: TGTGCCAGCAGCTTCGGGGGTCAGCCCCAGCATTTT; CDR3 protein: CASSFGGQPQHF
V gene: TRBV24-1; D gene: .; J gene: TRBJ2-3; clone size: few; CDR3 length: 12; CDR3 DNA: TGTGCCACCTCGGACAGTTCCGATACGCAGTATTTT; CDR3 protein: CATSDSSDTQYF
V gene: TRBV21-1; D gene: .; J gene: TRBJ1-3; clone size: few; CDR3 length: 17; CDR3 DNA: TGTGCCAGCAGCAAAGCGCCAAATGACAGATTTGGAAACACCATATATTTT; CDR3 protein: CASSKAPNDRFGNTIYF
V gene: TRBV19; D gene: TRBD2; J gene: TRBJ2-2; clone size: few; CDR3 length: 16; CDR3 DNA: TGTGCCAGTAGTAGAGGGCTAGCGGCTTCTTCCGGGGAGCTGTTTTTT; CDR3 protein: CASSRGLAASSGELFF
V gene: TRBV28; D gene: .; J gene: TRBJ1-4; clone size: .; CDR3 length: 15; CDR3 DNA: TGTGCCAGCAGAGCCCTAATTGCAACTAATGAAAAACTGTTTTTT; CDR3 protein: CASRALIATNEKLFF
V gene: TRBV4-1; D gene: TRBD1; J gene: TRBJ2-5; clone size: .; CDR3 length: 12; CDR3 DNA: TGCGCCAGCCGGGGACAGGGAGAGACCCAGTACTTC; CDR3 protein: CASRGQGETQYF
V gene: TRBV7-6; D gene: .; J gene: TRBJ2-3; clone size: .; CDR3 length: 15; CDR3 DNA: TGTGCCAGCAGCTTACTGAGAGGGATTGGAGATACGCAGTATTTT; CDR3 protein: CASSLLRGIGDTQYF
V gene: TRBV24-1; D gene: .; J gene: TRBJ1-2; clone size: once; CDR3 length: 14; CDR3 DNA: TGTGCCACCAGTGATACTACTCCAGGGTCGGGCTACACCTTC; CDR3 protein: CATSDTTPGSGYTF
V gene: TRBV7-8; D gene: TRBD2; J gene: TRBJ2-3; clone size: few; CDR3 length: 15; CDR3 DNA: TGTGCCAGCAGCTTCACGGGGGGTAGCACAGATACGCAGTATTTT; CDR3 protein: CASSFTGGSTDTQYF
V gene: TRBV7-9; D gene: TRBD1; J gene: TRBJ2-3; clone size: few; CDR3 length: 16; CDR3 DNA: TGTGCCAGCAGCCGGGACAGGGGCCTTAGGGCAGATACGCAGTATTTT; CDR3 protein: CASSRDRGLRADTQYF
V gene: TRBV11-1; D gene: TRBD1; J gene: TRBJ1-6; clone size: .; CDR3 length: 15; CDR3 DNA: TGTGCCAGCAGCTTAGCCGGGACAGGGATTTCACCCCTCCACTTT; CDR3 protein: CASSLAGTGISPLHF
V gene: TRBV30; D gene: TRBD1; J gene: TRBJ2-6; clone size: .; CDR3 length: 17; CDR3 DNA: TGTGCCTGGAGTGAGGGGGCTTTACTTCCCGGGGCCAACGTCCTGACTTTC; CDR3 protein: CAWSEGALLPGANVLTF
V gene: TRBV2; D gene: .; J gene: TRBJ1-4; clone size: .; CDR3 length: 14; CDR3 DNA: TGTGCCAGCCGGGGGGGGAGAACTAATGAAAAACTGTTTTTT; CDR3 protein: CASRGGRTNEKLFF
V gene: TRBV27; D gene: .; J gene: TRBJ2-1; clone size: .; CDR3 length: 13; CDR3 DNA: TGTGCCAGCAGTTTATCGGGCAGCTACGAGCAGTTCTTC; CDR3 protein: CASSLSGSYEQFF
V gene: TRBV6-5; D gene: .; J gene: TRBJ2-6; clone size: many; CDR3 length: 14; CDR3 DNA: TGTGCCAGCAATGGGGGGACGGGGGCCAACGTCCTGACTTTC; CDR3 protein: CASNGGTGANVLTF
V gene: TRBV7-3; D gene: TRBD2; J gene: TRBJ2-1; clone size: .; CDR3 length: 15; CDR3 DNA: TGTGCCAGCAGCATTAGCGGGGGGGCCTTGGGTGAGCAGTTCTTC; CDR3 protein: CASSISGGALGEQFF